This entry lists 6 T cell receptor beta chains sequenced from one sample in a study of response to subunit inactivated influenza vaccine. TCRdb re-called the RT-PCR reads with MiXCR, one entry per CDR3 protein. The profile shows roughly 500,000 distinct CDR3 sequences, 16% of them singletons. Here the sequenced sample was CD4+ T cells sorted from PBMCs, taken about 23 months after vaccination. These receptor sequences come from a man between 45 and 75 years old who received an inactivated influenza vaccine.

A few counts support this clonotype. The V gene is TRBV20-1, the J gene TRBJ2-7; D is unresolved. Trimming left V 3 bases short and J 2 bases short, with 14 bases between. The CDR3 covers 14 residues. Germline V gives CDR1 DFQATT, CDR2 SNEGSKA (reference sequence). For the CDR3, the DNA is TGCAGTGCTAGTCTGCCAGCGAACCCCTACGAGCAGTACTTC. Protein product: CSASLPANPYEQYF.

CDR3: CSDDRLAAFF. Here the CDR3 DNA reads TGCAGCGACGACCGCCTGGCGGCTTTCTTT. The chain joins TRBV29-1 to TRBJ1-1, with D hard to call. The ends were cut back, 7 bases at V and 11 bases at J, with 14 bases in the middle. Germline V gene data show CDR1 as SQVTM and CDR2 as ANQGSEA. The CDR3 totals 10 residues. Complete variable domain (other parts from reference TRBV29-1 and TRBJ1-1): SAVISQKPSRDICQRGTSLTIQCQVDSQVTMMFWYRQQPGQSLTLIATANQGSEATYESGFVIDKFPISRPNLTFSTLTVSNMSPEDSSIYLCSDDRLAAFFGQGTRLTVV.

The gene calls are TRBV20-1 and TRBJ2-3; TRBD2 aligns across 9 bases. From germline, CDR1 is DFQATT and CDR2 SNEGSKA (reference sequence). V lost 3 bases, J lost 5 bases, and 6 bases stayed unmatched. The CDR3 runs 14 residues. For the CDR3, the DNA is TGCAGTGCTAGTTTAGCGGGAGCATTAGATACGCAGTATTTT. Protein product: CSASLAGALDTQYF.

This clonotype was seen only a few times. This chain uses TRBV15 with TRBJ2-3; 7 bases fit TRBD2. V was clipped by 5 bases and J by 3 bases; unmatched bases: 8. The CDR3 runs 15 residues. Germline V CDR1 and CDR2: LNHNV, YYDKDF (reference sequence). The CDR3 loop is CATSRLREKTDTQYF. As DNA, the CDR3 is TGTGCCACCAGCCGACTGCGGGAGAAGACAGATACGCAGTATTTT.

On this clonotype itself: Compared with germline, one end of the junction differs, possibly owing to a read error. This chain uses TRBV6-2 or TRBV6-3 with TRBJ2-1, with D unclear. Germline loops: CDR1 MNHEY, CDR2 SVGEGT. The CDR3 consists of 14 residues. CDR3 loop: CAGRFIESYNEQFF. CDR3 DNA: TGTGCCGGCAGATTTATTGAATCCTACAATGAGCAGTTCTTC.

This chain connects TRBV5-1 to TRBJ1-1; no firm D call. Germline CDR1 reads SGHRS; CDR2 reads YFSETQ. Trimming stripped 0 bases from V and 7 bases from J, with 7 bases between. The CDR3 is made up of 12 amino acids. The CDR3 region is CASSLGSYEAFF. The CDR3 DNA reads TGCGCCAGCAGCTTGGGGTCATATGAAGCTTTCTTT.